This entry describes one T cell receptor (beta chain). What it recognizes is unknown. The sample comes from a study of cytomegalovirus exposure and HLA in healthy donors. Study-level background: It was reported in a later analysis that the 95 to 150 validation repertoires used the same platform as the 666 first-cohort repertoires.

The protocol was immunoSEQ multiplex PCR, while the TCRdb copy is restricted to in-frame clones and leaves out a portion. The sample contains around 200,000 clones, about 86% of which appear only once. General study points: The authors enumerated over 150 TCR beta chains as linked to cytomegalovirus. The classifier, whose performance was assessed in both the original and validation cohorts, reportedly diagnosed cytomegalovirus status with high specificity and sensitivity.

Germline loops: CDR1 SGHTA, CDR2 FQGNSA. The junction had 11 bases not matched to a gene; V was cut back by 5 bases and J by 9 bases. This CDR3 is 16 amino acids long. The clonotype originates from a woman between 18 and 30 years old in good health and CMV-seropositive. Sequencing was performed on PBMCs. The rearrangement joins TRBV7-2 to TRBJ2-1, with TRBD1 identical over 12 bases. CDR3 DNA sequence: TGTGCCAGCAGCCGAGAGGGGACAGGGGGCTTGGGTGAGCAGTTCTTC. Translation gives CASSREGTGGLGEQFF.